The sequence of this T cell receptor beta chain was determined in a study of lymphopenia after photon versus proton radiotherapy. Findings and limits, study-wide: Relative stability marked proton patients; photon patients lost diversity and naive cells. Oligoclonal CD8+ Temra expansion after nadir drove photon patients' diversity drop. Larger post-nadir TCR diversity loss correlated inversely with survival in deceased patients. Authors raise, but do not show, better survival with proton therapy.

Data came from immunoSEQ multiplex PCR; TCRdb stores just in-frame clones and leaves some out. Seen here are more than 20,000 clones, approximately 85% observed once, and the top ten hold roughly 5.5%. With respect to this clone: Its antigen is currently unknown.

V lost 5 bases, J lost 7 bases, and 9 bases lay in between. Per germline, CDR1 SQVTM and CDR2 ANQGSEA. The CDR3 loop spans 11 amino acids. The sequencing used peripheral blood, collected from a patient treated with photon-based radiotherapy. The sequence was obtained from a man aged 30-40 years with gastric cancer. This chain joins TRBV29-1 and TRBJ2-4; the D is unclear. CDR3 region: CSVIDGNIQYF. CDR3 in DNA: TGCAGCGTTATTGACGGGAACATTCAGTACTTC. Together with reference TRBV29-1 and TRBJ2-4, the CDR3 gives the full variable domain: SAVISQKPSRDICQRGTSLTIQCQVDSQVTMMFWYRQQPGQSLTLIATANQGSEATYESGFVIDKFPISRPNLTFSTLTVSNMSPEDSSIYLCSVIDGNIQYFGAGTRLSVL.